The present entry profiles one TCR beta chain with its context. Cohort placement rested on clinical history that participants reported themselves. This sample stems from a study of blood T cell repertoires in COVID-19. About the research overall: Spain, Italy and the United States supplied samples that represented acute and convalescent COVID-19. T cells, B-cell-depleted T cells, or PBMCs provided the cDNA or gDNA that served as material.

Trimming cost V 4 bases and J 0 bases; bases outside gene matches: 4. CDR3 length: 15 residues. The germline CDR1 and CDR2 sequences are SGHRS and YFSETQ. In the original workflow: Cell counts per sample came from amplifying reference gene primers. The data were produced by immunoSEQ multiplex PCR, yet TCRdb's version contains in-frame clones alone and is incomplete. Clone size and the V and J calls come from that table; the DNA yielded D and trimming. Among around 130,000 clones, 80% to 85% were seen once, and the ten largest hold around 4.2%. The source material was PBMCs or T cells enriched from blood (not recorded which). This TCR was recovered from a young woman who had recovered from COVID-19. J is TRBJ1-1 and V is TRBV5-1; TRBD1 matches 9 bases. The CDR3 is CASSLQGAVNTEAFF. The CDR3 DNA is TGCGCCAGCAGCCTACAGGGGGCCGTGAACACTGAAGCTTTCTTT.